This T cell receptor beta chain was obtained from a study of T cells in Graves' hyperthyroidism and ophthalmopathy. The TCR beta CDR3 regions underwent amplification using RNA transcripts as the source. The HTBI primer set drove a first-round RT-PCR of the TCR CDR3. TCRdb re-called the multiplex PCR reads with MiXCR, one entry per CDR3 protein. The sample has fewer than 110,000 distinct CDR3 sequences; approximately 16% are singletons. Germline-derived CDR1 and CDR2 are KGHDR and SFDVKD. This CDR3 is built from 12 residues. Trimming took 3 bases from V and 7 from J, leaving 6 bases between them. This clonotype was recorded at least ten times.

The specimen was blood. The chain couples TRBV24-1 to TRBJ2-1; no clear D. The TCR was taken from a woman between 45 and 60 years old with Graves' hyperthyroidism. CDR3 sequence (DNA): TGTGCCACCAGTGATAAAAAAAATGAGCAGTTCTTC. It is translated as CATSDKKNEQFF.